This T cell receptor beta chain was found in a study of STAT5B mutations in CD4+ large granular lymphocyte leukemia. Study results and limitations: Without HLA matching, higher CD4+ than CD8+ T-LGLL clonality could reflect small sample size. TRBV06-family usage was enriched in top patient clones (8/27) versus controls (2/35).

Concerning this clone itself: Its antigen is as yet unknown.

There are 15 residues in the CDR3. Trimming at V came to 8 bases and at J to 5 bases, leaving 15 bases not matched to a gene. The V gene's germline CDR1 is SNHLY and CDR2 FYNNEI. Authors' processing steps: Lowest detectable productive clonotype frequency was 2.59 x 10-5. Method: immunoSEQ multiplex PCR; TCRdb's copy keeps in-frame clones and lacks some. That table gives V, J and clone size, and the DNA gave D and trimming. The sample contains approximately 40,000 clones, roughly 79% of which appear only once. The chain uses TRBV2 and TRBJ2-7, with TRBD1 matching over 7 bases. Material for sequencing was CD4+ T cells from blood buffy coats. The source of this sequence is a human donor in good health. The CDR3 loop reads CASGSTGSRIDEQYF. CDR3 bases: TGTGCCAGCGGATCGACAGGGAGTAGGATTGACGAGCAGTACTTC.